This T cell receptor beta chain came from a study of human T cells and chemical hapten exposure. The wider study: Patch tests put 0.01% DPC on the upper back, and the results were checked at 6 days. Whole-study findings and limits: PT1 expanded TCR counts and patch test score were linked, and their correlation was positive.

The germline V gene has CDR1 LNHDA and CDR2 SQIVND (reference sequence). The CDR3 runs 16 residues. V shed 1 base and J shed 1 base, with 10 bases lying between them. Via MiXCR, TCRdb re-called the RACE reads, giving one row per CDR3 protein. The data hold under 100,000 distinct CDR3 sequences, with more than 10% observed a single time. Sample time point: patch test 3, about 24 weeks after DPC sensitization. Treatment given: therapeutic diphenylcyclopropenone sensitization with weekly scalp DPC. As concerns this clonotype: Antigen unknown.

The rearrangement joins TRBV19 to TRBJ2-2, with D possibly being TRBD2 (5 bases). The sequence was obtained from a woman aged 45-59 years with alopecia areata. Some clones in this sample may be carry-over from other donors' samples. The sequencing used whole blood, collected in connection with sensitization to the hapten diphenylcyclopropenone (DPC). Written as DNA, the CDR3 is TGTGCCAGTAGTATAGTGGGAGCGGTGAACACCGGGGAGCTGTTTTTT. Translated: CASSIVGAVNTGELFF.